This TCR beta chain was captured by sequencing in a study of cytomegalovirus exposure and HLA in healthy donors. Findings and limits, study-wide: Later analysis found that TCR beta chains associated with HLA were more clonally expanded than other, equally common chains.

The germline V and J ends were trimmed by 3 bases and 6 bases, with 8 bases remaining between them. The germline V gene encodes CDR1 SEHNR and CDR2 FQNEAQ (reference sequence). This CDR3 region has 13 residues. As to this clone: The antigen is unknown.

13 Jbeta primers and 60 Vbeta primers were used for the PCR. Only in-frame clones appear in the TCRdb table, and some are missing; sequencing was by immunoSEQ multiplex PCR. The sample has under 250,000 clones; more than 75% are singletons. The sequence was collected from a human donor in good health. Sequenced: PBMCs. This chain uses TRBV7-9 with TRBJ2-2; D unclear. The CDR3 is CASSLPVAGELFF. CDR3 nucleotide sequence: TGTGCCAGCAGCTTGCCGGTGGCCGGGGAGCTGTTTTTT.